This T cell receptor beta chain stems from a study of blood T cell repertoires in COVID-19. Study overall: The origin of the acute and convalescent COVID-19 samples was the United States, Italy and Spain. In each case, the material was cDNA or gDNA derived from T cells, B-cell-depleted T cells, or PBMCs.

In the authors' methods: Estimates of nucleated cell counts were drawn from the amplification of reference gene primers. Profiled with immunoSEQ multiplex PCR; TCRdb holds only in-frame clones, not every one. The DNA gave D and trimming, while V, J and clone size come from that table. Of some 240,000 clones in the sample, 75% to 85% were seen once. CDR1 KGHDR and CDR2 SFDVKD come from the germline V gene. V was shortened by 0 bases and J by 5 bases, with 4 bases between the two germline ends. The CDR3 extends over 12 amino acids. This clone was counted a few times. The specimen sequenced was peripheral blood. This clonotype was obtained from a woman aged 40 to 50 who had recovered from COVID-19. The gene calls are TRBV24-1 and TRBJ2-7; no firm D call. The CDR3 spells CATSDLSHEQYF. CDR3 sequence (DNA): TGTGCCACCAGTGATTTGTCTCACGAGCAGTACTTC.